Each of the 8 T cell receptor beta chains below was sequenced from the same sample in a study of cytomegalovirus exposure and HLA in healthy donors. In the PCR, 60 Vbeta and 13 Jbeta primers were used. Generated by immunoSEQ multiplex PCR, the TCRdb table keeps only in-frame clones and is missing some. The sample includes about 35,000 clones, 75% to 85% of them seen just once. Sequencing was done on a sample of PBMCs. Receptors originate from a male donor in good health and CMV-seronegative.

In this sample, this clone turned up a few times. This rearrangement joins TRBV19 to TRBJ1-3; unclear D gene. This CDR3 is 14 amino acids long. Germline V gene lookup returns CDR1 LNHDA and CDR2 SQIVND (reference sequence). Trimming stripped 5 bases from V and 2 bases from J, with 10 bases between. The DNA for the CDR3 is TGTGCCAGTAGTCGGGGATTAACTGGAAACACCATATATTTT. It specifies CASSRGLTGNTIYF.

The chain links TRBV11-2 to TRBJ1-2; tentative D call: TRBD1 (6 bases). The germline CDR1 and CDR2 sequences are SGHAT and FQNNGV. CDR3 length: 11 residues. Trimming took off 8 bases at V and 7 bases at J, with 11 bases between the two ends. The CDR3 nucleotides read TGTGCCAGCTCAGGGGCTGCTGGCTACACCTTC. Amino acids: CASSGAAGYTF.

A few counts support this clone. V and J are TRBV7-9 and TRBJ1-4; tentative D call: TRBD1 (5 bases). From germline, CDR1 is SEHNR and CDR2 FQNEAQ (reference sequence). V lost 1 base and J 4 bases, leaving 10 bases between the germline ends. CDR3 length: 15 residues. CDR3 sequence reads: CASSLVQGDNEKLFF. The DNA for the CDR3 is TGTGCCAGCAGCTTAGTTCAGGGTGATAATGAAAAACTGTTTTTT.

The chain employs TRBV7-9 and TRBJ1-1; TRBD1 aligns across 10 bases. Trimming cost V 5 bases and J 5 bases; bases outside gene matches: 5. Germline V CDR1 and CDR2: SEHNR, FQNEAQ (reference sequence). CDR3 length: 14 amino acids. CDR3 coding DNA: TGTGCCAGCAGCCGACAGGGGGCGGAGACTGAAGCTTTCTTT. It is translated as CASSRQGAETEAFF.

V usage is TRBV9 and J usage is TRBJ2-5; 7 bases agree with TRBD1. V lost 3 bases, J lost 4 bases, and 6 bases stayed unmatched. CDR1 SGDLS and CDR2 YYNGEE come from the germline V gene. The CDR3 length is 14 residues. The CDR3 region is CASSAPGGSETQYF. CDR3 bases: TGTGCCAGCAGCGCCCCAGGGGGTTCAGAGACCCAGTACTTC.

This chain uses TRBV27 with TRBJ1-1; D is perhaps TRBD1 (6 bases). This CDR3 region has 14 residues. Germline values: CDR1 MNHEY, CDR2 SMNVEV (reference sequence). Trimming pared 5 bases from V and 10 bases from J, leaving 20 bases between. The CDR3 region is CASSGQLPTFPAFF. The CDR3 DNA follows: TGTGCCAGCAGTGGACAGCTCCCGACCTTTCCAGCTTTCTTT.

V and J are TRBV5-1 and TRBJ2-5, with D hard to call. Germline-derived CDR1 and CDR2 are SGHRS and YFSETQ. With 4 bases removed from V and 2 bases from J, the gap between germline ends came to 15 bases. The CDR3 is made up of 15 amino acids. The CDR3 sequence is CASSLGQVPQETQYF. CDR3 nucleotides: TGCGCCAGCAGCCTGGGCCAGGTCCCACAAGAGACCCAGTACTTC.

The chain is built from TRBV30 and TRBJ1-1, with 8 bases aligning to TRBD1. Germline loops: CDR1 GTSNPN, CDR2 SVGIG (reference sequence). This CDR3 spans 14 amino acids. V was clipped by 1 base and J by 1 base; unmatched bases: 2. The DNA for the CDR3 is TGTGCCTGGAGTGGGGACAGGAGGAACACTGAAGCTTTCTTT. Residues: CAWSGDRRNTEAFF.